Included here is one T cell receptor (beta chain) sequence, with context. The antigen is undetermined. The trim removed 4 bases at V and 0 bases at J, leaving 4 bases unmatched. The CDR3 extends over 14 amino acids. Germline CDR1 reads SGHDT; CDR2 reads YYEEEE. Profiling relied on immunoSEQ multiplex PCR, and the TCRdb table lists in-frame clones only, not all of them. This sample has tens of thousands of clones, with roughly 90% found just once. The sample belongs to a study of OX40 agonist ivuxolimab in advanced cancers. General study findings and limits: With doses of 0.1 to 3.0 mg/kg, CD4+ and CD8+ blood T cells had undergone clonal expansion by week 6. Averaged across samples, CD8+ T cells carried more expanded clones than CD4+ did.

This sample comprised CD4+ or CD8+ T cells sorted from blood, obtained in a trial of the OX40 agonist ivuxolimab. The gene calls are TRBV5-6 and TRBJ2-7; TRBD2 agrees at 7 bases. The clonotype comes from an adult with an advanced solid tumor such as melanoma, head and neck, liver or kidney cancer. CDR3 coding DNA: TGTGCCAGCAGCAACGGGGGGAGCTCCTACGAGCAGTACTTC. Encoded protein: CASSNGGSSYEQYF.